This TCR beta chain was obtained from a study of T cell responses to AZD1222 COVID-19 vaccine (dated by TCRdb to about 2021). Turning to the overall study: AZD1222 recipients given second doses at about 4 weeks or at about 12 weeks were pooled, since spike-specific TCR depth and breadth were not found to differ between the two schedules. TCR sequencing was performed for roughly 250 trial participants, of whom about 200 were given two doses of AZD1222 and approximately 25 were given two doses of MenACWY control vaccine. Enrollment into the trials was organized by age into subgroups of 18-55, 56-69 and 70-plus years, and those subgroups contained roughly 150, 30 and 60 TCR-sequenced participants, respectively. The paper's findings and limits, for the study overall: Vaccine-associated CD4 TCRs spanned the whole spike protein, with dominant responses in regions 160-218 and 743-854. No day 14 peak-response samples were available, so repertoires were characterized only after the peak T cell response. Only five or six AZD1222 recipients were SARS-CoV-2 seropositive at baseline, limiting conclusions about previously exposed vaccinees. After two AZD1222 doses, spike-specific TCR breadth and depth were significantly higher than at day 0 and than in MenACWY recipients. Epitopes outside the regions mutated in the B.1.351 and B.1.1.7 variants were reportedly recognized by nearly half of the unique spike-specific TCRs. In the small 56-69-year group, the increase in depth fell short of significance, most likely because of low power. Most participants were white British and females outnumbered males, and the authors suggested that clonal diversity may have been underestimated.

The CDR3 regions of human TCRbeta chains were subjected to immunosequencing. The source study handled its data this way. Repertoire TCRs were checked for matches against a reference library of SARS-CoV-2-specific TCRs that had been generated using the MIRA antigen-specificity platform. Breadth was defined as the fraction of unique TCRs that were SARS-CoV-2-associated. Depth was defined as the fraction of total T cells that were SARS-CoV-2-associated. Using the MIRA data, each spike-specific TCR was mapped to the spike region that the TCR reacts to and placed in a CD4 or CD8 class. Log10-transformed breadth and depth values were compared by one-way ANOVA with Sidak's multiple comparisons tests. The table comes from immuneACCESS by way of TCRdb, which keeps in-frame sequences with V and J called. Part of the clones is missing from these tables; in studies checked, under half for an unresolved V gene and the rest for unknown reasons. Clone size and the V and J calls come from that table; the DNA yielded D and trimming. This sample comprises about 140,000 clones, more than 85% of them detected only once. About 2.3% of the sample lies in the top ten.

V is cut by 8 bases and J by 0 bases, and the space between the germline ends is 12 bases. Its CDR3 holds 14 amino acids, cysteine through phenylalanine. The sequence is cut down to CDR3 DNA, 42 bases in frame from base 1. For CDR1 and CDR2, the germline V gene lists SGHVS and FQNEAQ. Per the publication, the time point label means: baseline before first vaccination. The vaccinee samples were drawn from two UK trials, COV001 and COV002, one of which was a single-blind randomized controlled phase 2/3 trial testing AZD1222 (ChAdOx1 nCoV-19) in healthy adults. For TCRbeta chain sequencing, PBMC samples were collected from trial participants at day 0 and at day 28 after the second dose. Notes on this clone: Its target antigen remains unknown. Base qualities are not at hand, and no much larger clone is one base apart.

Sample: peripheral blood, taken on day 0 of AZD1222 vaccination. The chain is assembled from TRBV7-8 and TRBJ2-3; the D gene cannot be named for sure. This TCR was sampled from an adult in good health. The CDR3 loop reads CASWSGLSTDTQYF. The bases are TGTGCCAGCTGGTCCGGGCTGAGCACAGATACGCAGTATTTT.